This section outlines one T cell receptor (beta chain) sequence together with its context. It lacks a known antigen. Base qualities are not provided; no much larger clone lies one nucleotide away. This record comes from a study of shared clonotypes between healthy human individuals (dated by TCRdb to about 2020). General notes on the study: Three men and two women, aged 18 to 49 years, made up the cohort. For each donor, three plates each were used for CD4 naive and CD4 memory, two plates were used for CD8 naive, and one plate was used for CD8 memory. Each donor's leukapheresis produced roughly between about 0.85 and 10 billion PBMCs. To estimate repertoire size and how much clonotype sharing occurs between individuals, the study deeply sequenced the blood TCR repertoires of roughly 5 healthy adults. Different laboratories and diverse techniques were used to prepare libraries and sequence TCR repertoires, to increase sequencing depth and limit assay-specific biases.

The germline V end is reduced by 0 bases and the J end by 6 bases; junction bases left unmatched: 6. The CDR3, cysteine through phenylalanine, is 15 amino acids long. The entry retains the CDR3 DNA only, 45 bases that are in frame from base 1. Via the germline V gene, CDR1 is SGHRS and CDR2 YFSETQ. Broad study findings and their caveats: Across a few donors, about 5% of naive CD4, roughly 3.8% of naive CD8, 2% to 2.5% of memory CD4, and around 0.4% of memory CD8 clonotypes were shared. Naive subsets generally had larger estimated clonotype richness than memory subsets. Pairwise subsampling indicated that sequencing depth was expected to affect the degree of clonotype sharing among donors. Compared with non-shared clonotypes, the clonotypes found in all four sorted-subset donors had higher generation probabilities. Only blood was sampled, and tissue TCR repertoires likely differ from those in blood. Because the study included only a small number of donors, the genetic and exposure-history diversity represented was limited. Even with the large sequencing depth, rarefaction of the sorted-subset datasets indicated that sequencing was incomplete.

Donors were healthy HIV-negative adults with no recently reported acute infections or vaccinations. Every donor was a Caucasian adult living in Nashville, Tennessee, USA. CD4+ T cells were enriched by magnetic negative selection, after which naive cells were positively selected on CD45RA and the negative fraction was taken as the memory subset. Blood was collected by leukapheresis, and PBMCs were isolated by Ficoll-Histopaque density gradient centrifugation and then cryopreserved in liquid nitrogen vapor phase. Analytical flow cytometry was used to check the purity and quantity of every magnetically sorted T cell population. Each sorted fraction had its genomic DNA isolated and then quantified by UV absorbance on a Nanodrop 2000c. Using the deep immunoSEQ assay, TCR CDR3 regions were amplified from genomic DNA by multiplex PCR. Extracted genomic DNA from each cell subset was spread evenly across all wells of several immunoSEQ 96-well plates, with each plate serving as a replicate. For sorted subsets, 150 to 250 ng genomic DNA, equal to about 30,000 T cell genomes, was loaded into each replicate PCR. The purified libraries were quantified using a Qubit 3.0 fluorometer, sized with a Bioanalyzer 2100, and then quantified again using the KAPA Library Quantification kit. Every immunoSEQ 96-well plate was sequenced on a dedicated single-read 150-cycle Illumina NextSeq 550 flow cell. The study's own analysis went as follows. The immunoSEQ output contained only junctional sequences without quality scores, so filtering could not match that applied to full-length reads. Sequences were annotated with PyIR, a Python wrapper for IgBLAST v1.9, and V/J genes and CDR3 were assigned using IMGT germline references. Reads were filtered out if the reads had weak V/J assignments (E-value above 1e-6), no CDR3, stop codons, out-of-frame junctions, or ambiguous translated residues. V3J clonotypes were defined by identical inferred V gene, J gene, and CDR3 amino acid sequence. To compute the percentage overlap between repertoires, the number of shared unique clonotypes was divided by the size of the smaller repertoire. RTK rarefaction, the Chao1 estimator, and Recon v2.1 estimates of unobserved clonotypes were used to assess repertoire richness. OLGA was used to compute generation probabilities for all TCRbeta clonotypes that the gDNA method yielded from a handful of donors. Here the immuneACCESS table is served through TCRdb, limited to in-frame sequences with V and J called. Missing clones are a known gap in these copies; in checked studies unresolved V genes cover under half, and the rest lacks a known reason. V and J calls and clone size are as listed in that table; D and trimming were resolved from the DNA. The sample includes about 1 million clones, with around 74% observed a single time. The ten largest account for 1.4% to 1.5% of the sample.

Material for sequencing was memory CD4+ T cells sorted from blood. In the paper's terms, the cell subset or site label means: CD45RA-negative fraction. The receptor chain draws on TRBV5-1 and TRBJ2-7; 10 bases in the junction line up with TRBD2. This TCR came from a man between 18 and 29 years old in good health. The CDR3 region: CASSLAASGSGEQYF. The sequenced DNA: TGCGCCAGCAGCTTGGCCGCTAGCGGGAGTGGCGAGCAGTACTTC.